This note documents a single TCR beta chain sequence. Its antigen remains unknown. In TCRdb, the reads were re-called with MiXCR into one record per CDR3 protein. The table records roughly 500,000 distinct CDR3 sequences, under 45% of them present only once. Between the trimmed V and J ends, which lost 6 bases and 5 bases, there was a span of 11 bases. The length of the CDR3 is 13 residues. The entry originates in a study of T cell repertoires in cytomegalovirus infection. Study details: HLA-B-restricted CMV epitopes that are well studied were used alongside recently identified HLA-C-restricted ones.

Regarding the study as a whole: In two of eight donors, the top clonotype was HLA-C-restricted CMV-specific.

The chain uses TRBV12-3 or TRBV12-4 and TRBJ1-5; possible D gene TRBD1, 5 bases. The TCR comes from a human donor in good health (CMV status not recorded). Some clones in this sample may be carry-over from other donors' samples. The input for sequencing was cultured PBMCs, taken from culture after CMV antigen stimulation. Written as DNA, the CDR3 is TGTGCCAGCAGGGAGGGGCTCCATCAGCCCCAGCATTTT. The encoded protein is CASREGLHQPQHF.